This T cell receptor (beta chain) appears in the sequencing data of a study of OX40 agonist ivuxolimab in advanced cancers. Study at large: A male proportion of about 86% was recorded, with mean age around 55 years and range 23 to 79. Study-wide results and limits: In the 0.1 to 3.0 mg/kg range, CD4+ and CD8+ blood T cells had expanded clonally by week 6.

Clones were sequenced by immunoSEQ multiplex PCR, and TCRdb holds only the in-frame ones, with some missing. Seen here are roughly 35,000 clones, approximately 80% observed once, and the top ten hold about a tenth. Turning to this clone: Antigen unknown.

Trimming removed 5 bases from V and 5 bases from J; junction bases left unmatched: 3. The CDR3 runs 14 residues. Germline V lookup: CDR1 MDHEN, CDR2 SYDVKM. Patients were ruled out by autoimmune disease history or systemic immunosuppression. Peripheral blood came from all dose cohorts at three timepoints. This chain joins TRBV28 and TRBJ2-5; 12 nucleotides line up with TRBD2. The clonotype originates from an adult with an advanced solid tumor such as melanoma, head and neck, liver or kidney cancer. This specimen was CD4+ or CD8+ T cells sorted from blood, taken in a trial of the OX40 agonist ivuxolimab. DNA for the CDR3: TGTGCCAGCAGTCTAGCGGGGGGGGACGAGACCCAGTACTTC. This codes for CASSLAGGDETQYF.